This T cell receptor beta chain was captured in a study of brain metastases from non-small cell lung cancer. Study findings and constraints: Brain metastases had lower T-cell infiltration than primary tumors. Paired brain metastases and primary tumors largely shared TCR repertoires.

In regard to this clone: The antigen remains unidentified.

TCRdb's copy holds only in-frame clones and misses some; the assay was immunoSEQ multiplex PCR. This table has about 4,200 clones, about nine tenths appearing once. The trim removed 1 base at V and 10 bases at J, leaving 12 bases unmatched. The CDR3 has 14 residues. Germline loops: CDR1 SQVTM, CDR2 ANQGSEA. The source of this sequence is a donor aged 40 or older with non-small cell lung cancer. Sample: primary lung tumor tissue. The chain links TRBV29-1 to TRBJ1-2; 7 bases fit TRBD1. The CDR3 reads CSVEAGGQVGDYTF. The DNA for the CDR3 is TGCAGCGTTGAAGCCGGAGGACAGGTCGGGGACTACACCTTC.